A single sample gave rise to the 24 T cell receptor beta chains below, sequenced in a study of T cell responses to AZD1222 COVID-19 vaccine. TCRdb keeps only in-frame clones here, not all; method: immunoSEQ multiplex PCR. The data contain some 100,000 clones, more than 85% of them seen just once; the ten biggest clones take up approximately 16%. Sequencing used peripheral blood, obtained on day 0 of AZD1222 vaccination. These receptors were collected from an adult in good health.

The DNA for the CDR3 is TGTGCCAGCAGGGAAACAGGGGCAGAGGGAGCAGATACGCAGTATTTT. Translated, it gives CASRETGAEGADTQYF. V and J are TRBV28 and TRBJ2-3, with 7 bases fitting TRBD1. The J segment lost 4 bases and the V segment lost 6 bases, leaving 13 bases of the junction unmatched. Per germline, CDR1 MDHEN and CDR2 SYDVKM. This CDR3 is built from 16 residues. Using reference TRBV28 and TRBJ2-3 for the parts outside the CDR3, the full variable domain is DVKVTQSSRYLVKRTGEKVFLECVQDMDHENMFWYRQDPGLGLRLIYFSYDVKMKEKGDIPEGYSVSREKKERFSLILESASTNQTSMYLCASRETGAEGADTQYFGPGTRLTVL.

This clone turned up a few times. The CDR3 protein is CASSSGPTFTGELFF. The CDR3, as DNA: TGTGCCAGCAGCTCCGGACCAACCTTCACCGGGGAGCTGTTTTTT. The J gene is TRBJ2-2, the V gene TRBV5-4; D gene unclear. The V gene's germline CDR1 is SGHNT and CDR2 YYREEE (reference sequence). V was clipped by 3 bases and J by 4 bases, with 13 bases between them. The CDR3 sequence is 15 residues long.

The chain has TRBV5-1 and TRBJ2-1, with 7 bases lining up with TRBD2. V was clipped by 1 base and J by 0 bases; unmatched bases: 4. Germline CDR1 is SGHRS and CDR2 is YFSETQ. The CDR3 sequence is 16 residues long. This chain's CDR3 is CASSLSGGSSYNEQFF. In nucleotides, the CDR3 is TGCGCCAGCAGCTTGTCCGGCGGGAGCTCCTACAATGAGCAGTTCTTC.

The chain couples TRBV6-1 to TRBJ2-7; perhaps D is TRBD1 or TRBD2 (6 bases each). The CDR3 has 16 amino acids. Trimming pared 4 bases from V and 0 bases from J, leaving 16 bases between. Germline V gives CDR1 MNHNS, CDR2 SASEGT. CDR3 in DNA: TGTGCCAGCAGTGCGCGAGGGGGGCACCCCTCCTACGAGCAGTACTTC. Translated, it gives CASSARGGHPSYEQYF.

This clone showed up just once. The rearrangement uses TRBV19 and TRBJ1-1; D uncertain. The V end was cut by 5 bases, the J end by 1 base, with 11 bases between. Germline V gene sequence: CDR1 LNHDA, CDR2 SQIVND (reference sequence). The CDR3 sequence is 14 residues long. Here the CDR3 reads CASSSHRGNTEAFF. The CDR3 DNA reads TGTGCCAGTAGTTCCCATCGAGGGAACACTGAAGCTTTCTTT.

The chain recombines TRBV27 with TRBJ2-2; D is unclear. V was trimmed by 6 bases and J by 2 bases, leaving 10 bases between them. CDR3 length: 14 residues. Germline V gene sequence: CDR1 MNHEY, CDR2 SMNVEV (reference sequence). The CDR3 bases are TGTGCCAGCAGATTGTCAGAAAACACCGGGGAGCTGTTTTTT. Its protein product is CASRLSENTGELFF.

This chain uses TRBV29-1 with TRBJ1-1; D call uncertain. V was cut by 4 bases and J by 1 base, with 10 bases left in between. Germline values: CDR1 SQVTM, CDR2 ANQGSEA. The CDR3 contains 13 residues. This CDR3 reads CSVGEGGNTEAFF. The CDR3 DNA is TGCAGCGTTGGCGAAGGTGGGAACACTGAAGCTTTCTTT.

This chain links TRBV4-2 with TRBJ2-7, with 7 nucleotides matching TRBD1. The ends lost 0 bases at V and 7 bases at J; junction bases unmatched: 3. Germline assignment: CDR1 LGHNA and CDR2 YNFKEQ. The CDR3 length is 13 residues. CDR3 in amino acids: CASSQDRGREQYF. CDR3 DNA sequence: TGTGCCAGCAGCCAAGATAGGGGGCGGGAGCAGTACTTC.

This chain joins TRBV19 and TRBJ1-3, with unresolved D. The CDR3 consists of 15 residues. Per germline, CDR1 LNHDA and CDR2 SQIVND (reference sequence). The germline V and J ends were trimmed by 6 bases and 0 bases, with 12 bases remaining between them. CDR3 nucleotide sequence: TGTGCCAGTAGGACGACGGCCGACTCTGGAAACACCATATATTTT. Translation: CASRTTADSGNTIYF.

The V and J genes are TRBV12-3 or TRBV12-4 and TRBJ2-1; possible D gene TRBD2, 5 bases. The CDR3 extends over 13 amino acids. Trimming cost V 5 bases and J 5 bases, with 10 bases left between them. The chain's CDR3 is CASSITRNNEQFF. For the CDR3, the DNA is TGTGCCAGCAGTATCACTAGAAACAATGAGCAGTTCTTC.

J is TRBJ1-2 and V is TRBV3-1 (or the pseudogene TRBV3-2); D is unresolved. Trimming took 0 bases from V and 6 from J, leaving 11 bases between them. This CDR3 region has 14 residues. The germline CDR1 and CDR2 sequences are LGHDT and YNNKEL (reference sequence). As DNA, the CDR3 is TGTGCCAGCAGCCAAGATAGACGGGTCAATGGCTACACCTTC. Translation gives CASSQDRRVNGYTF.

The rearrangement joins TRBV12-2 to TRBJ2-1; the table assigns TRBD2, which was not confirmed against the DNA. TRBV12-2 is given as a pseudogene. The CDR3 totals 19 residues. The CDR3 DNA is TGTGCAAGTCGCTTAGCCGACCATAGCGGGGACAGCTCCTACAATGAGCAGTTCTTC. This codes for CASRLADHSGDSSYNEQFF.

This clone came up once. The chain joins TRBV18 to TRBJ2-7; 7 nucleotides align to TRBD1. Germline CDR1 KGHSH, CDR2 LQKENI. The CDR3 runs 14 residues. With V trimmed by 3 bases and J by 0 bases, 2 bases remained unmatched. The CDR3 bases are TGTGCCAGCTCACCGGGGACAGCCTCCTACGAGCAGTACTTC. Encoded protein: CASSPGTASYEQYF.

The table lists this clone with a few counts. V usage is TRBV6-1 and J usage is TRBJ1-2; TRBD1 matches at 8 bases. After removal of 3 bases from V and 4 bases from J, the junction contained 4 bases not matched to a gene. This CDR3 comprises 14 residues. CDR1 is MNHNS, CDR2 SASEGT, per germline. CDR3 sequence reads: CASSEDREAYGYTF. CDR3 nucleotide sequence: TGTGCCAGCAGTGAGGACAGGGAGGCCTATGGCTACACCTTC.

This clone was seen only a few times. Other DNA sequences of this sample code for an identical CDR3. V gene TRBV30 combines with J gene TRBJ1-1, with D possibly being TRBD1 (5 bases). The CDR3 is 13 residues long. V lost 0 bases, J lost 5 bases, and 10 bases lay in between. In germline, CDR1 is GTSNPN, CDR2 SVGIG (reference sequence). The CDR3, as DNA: TGTGCCTGGAGTGTTGGGGGGGGAACTGAAGCTTTCTTT. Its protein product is CAWSVGGGTEAFF.

The CDR3 region has the DNA TGTGCCAGCAGCCTCTCCCCACCGGACACTGAAGCTTTCTTT. Translation: CASSLSPPDTEAFF. V gene TRBV3-1 (or the pseudogene TRBV3-2) combines with J gene TRBJ1-1, with no clear D. V lost 4 bases and J lost 3, with 12 bases in between. The germline gives CDR1 LGHDT, CDR2 YNNKEL (reference sequence). This CDR3 contains 14 residues.

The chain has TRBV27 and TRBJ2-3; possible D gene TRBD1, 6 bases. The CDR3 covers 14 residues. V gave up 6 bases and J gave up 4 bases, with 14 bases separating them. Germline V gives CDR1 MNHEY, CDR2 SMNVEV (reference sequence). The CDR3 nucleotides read TGTGCCAGCAGCCTCGGGACACGGGCAGATACGCAGTATTTT. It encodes CASSLGTRADTQYF.

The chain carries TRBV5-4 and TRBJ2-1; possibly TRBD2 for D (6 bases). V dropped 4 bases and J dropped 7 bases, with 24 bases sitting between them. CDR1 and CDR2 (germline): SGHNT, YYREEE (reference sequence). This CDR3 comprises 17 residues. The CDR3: CASSPRSLSRGGNEQFF. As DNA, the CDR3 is TGTGCCAGCAGCCCCCGATCCCTATCCCGTGGGGGGAATGAGCAGTTCTTC. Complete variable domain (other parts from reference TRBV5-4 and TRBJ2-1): ETGVTQSPTHLIKTRGQQVTLRCSSQSGHNTVSWYQQALGQGPQFIFQYYREEENGRGNFPPRFSGLQFPNYSSELNVNALELDDSALYLCASSPRSLSRGGNEQFFGPGTRLTVL.

DNA of the CDR3: TGCGCCAGCAGCGGCTCAGGGGATACGCAGTATTTT. Its translation: CASSGSGDTQYF. V gene TRBV5-1 combines with J gene TRBJ2-3; TRBD1 might be the D (5 bases). Trimming removed 4 bases from V and 6 bases from J, with 9 bases in between. Germline V gene data show CDR1 as SGHRS and CDR2 as YFSETQ. The CDR3 loop spans 12 amino acids.

CDR3 DNA: TGTGCCAGCTCACCCCTGACTAGCGGGAACAATGAGCAGTTCTTC. The encoded protein is CASSPLTSGNNEQFF. This chain connects TRBV18 to TRBJ2-1; 11 nucleotides align to TRBD2. Germline CDR1 KGHSH, CDR2 LQKENI. CDR3 length: 15 residues. J gave up 5 bases and V 3 bases, and 3 bases lay outside the gene matches.

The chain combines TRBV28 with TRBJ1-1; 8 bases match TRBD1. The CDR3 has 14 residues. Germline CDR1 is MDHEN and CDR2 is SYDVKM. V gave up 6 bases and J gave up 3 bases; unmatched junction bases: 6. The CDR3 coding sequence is TGTGCCAGCAGAGCAGGGGGCGTACACACTGAAGCTTTCTTT. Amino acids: CASRAGGVHTEAFF.

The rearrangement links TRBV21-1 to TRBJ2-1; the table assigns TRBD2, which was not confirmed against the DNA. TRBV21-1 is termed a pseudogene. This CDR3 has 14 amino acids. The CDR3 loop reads CATPRRELYNEQFF. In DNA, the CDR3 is TGTGCCACTCCGAGGCGGGAGCTCTACAATGAGCAGTTCTTC.

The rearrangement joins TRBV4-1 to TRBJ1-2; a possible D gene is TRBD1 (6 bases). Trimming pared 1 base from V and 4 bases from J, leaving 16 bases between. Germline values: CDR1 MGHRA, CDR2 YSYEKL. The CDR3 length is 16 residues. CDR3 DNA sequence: TGCGCCAGCAGCCAAGTAGGTGAAGGGGACATCTATGGCTACACCTTC. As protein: CASSQVGEGDIYGYTF.

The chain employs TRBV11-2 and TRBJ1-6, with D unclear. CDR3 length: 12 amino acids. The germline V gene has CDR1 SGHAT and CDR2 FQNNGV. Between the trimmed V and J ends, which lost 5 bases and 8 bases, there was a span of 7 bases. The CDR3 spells CASSLRYSPLHF. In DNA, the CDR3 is TGTGCCAGCAGCCTTCGGTATTCACCCCTCCACTTT.